This T cell receptor beta chain was sequenced for a study of T cell responses to AZD1222 COVID-19 vaccine. Study-wide findings and caveats: As reported, nearly half of all spike-specific TCRs target variant regions that are unmutated. White British people made up most donors, females outnumbered males, and clonal diversity was possibly underestimated.

With regard to this clone: Its antigen is currently unknown.

Repertoires were generated with immunoSEQ multiplex PCR, while TCRdb's copy carries only in-frame clones and drops some. Here the sample spans roughly 150,000 clones, approximately 90% being singletons. The CDR3 runs to 13 residues. V shed 0 bases and J shed 7 bases, with 8 bases lying between them. The germline CDR1 and CDR2 sequences are MNHEY and SVGAGI. The sequence came from an adult who received the AZD1222 COVID-19 vaccine. The material sequenced was peripheral blood, taken 28 days after the second AZD1222 dose. The V and J genes are TRBV6-5 and TRBJ2-3; D not resolved. The CDR3 loop is CASSYSRRHTQYF. CDR3 nucleotide sequence: TGTGCCAGCAGTTACTCGAGAAGGCATACGCAGTATTTT.